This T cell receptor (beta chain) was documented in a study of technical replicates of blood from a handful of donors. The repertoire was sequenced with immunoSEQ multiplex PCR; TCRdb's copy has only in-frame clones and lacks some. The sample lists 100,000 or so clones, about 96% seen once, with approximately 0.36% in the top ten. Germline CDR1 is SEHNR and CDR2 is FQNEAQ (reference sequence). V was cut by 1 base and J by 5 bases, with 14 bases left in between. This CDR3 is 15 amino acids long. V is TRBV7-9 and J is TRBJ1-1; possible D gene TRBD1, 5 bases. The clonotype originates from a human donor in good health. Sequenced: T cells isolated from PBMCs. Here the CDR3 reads CASSLEPGLGTEAFF. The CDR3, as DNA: TGTGCCAGCAGCTTAGAGCCAGGGTTAGGGACTGAAGCTTTCTTT.